This TCR beta chain came from a study of cytomegalovirus exposure and HLA in healthy donors (dated by TCRdb to 2015 to 2018). About the full investigation: An earlier analysis of roughly 570 of the donors reported 250 to 300 Gb of sequence data and 100 million to 120 million unique TCR beta sequences obtained from about 180 million T cells. Both class I and class II loci were covered by HLA typing, at four-digit resolution. All discovery cohort repertoires had been generated on a single sequencing platform. High-throughput TCR immunosequencing, statistical association of individual TCRs with disease status, and machine learning were combined to predict cytomegalovirus infection status. A later analysis re-analyzed previously published TCR beta repertoires from 600 to 850 donors and added high-resolution HLA genotyping to study TCR occurrence patterns. To decide whether each TCR beta V gene segment behaved as functional or pseudogenic, an earlier analysis of 587 of the donors relied on high-throughput TCR beta sequencing. The number of typed donors differed by locus: roughly 620-630 for A, B, C, DRB1 and DQB1; 500 to 550 for DQA1; over 600 for DPA1; and 400 to 480 for DPB1. Donor age, sex, ethnicity and CMV serostatus were collected together with the repertoire data. In a later genetic analysis, genome-wide SNP genotypes for 398 of the 666 donors were used, and that subset was treated as a discovery cohort. The later analysis used no new phenotypic data to find candidate immune exposures, relying instead on TCR beta sequences and their occurrence across donors. Roughly 300 gigabases of sequencing data and approximately 80 million unique TCR sequences were included in an early release covering roughly 700 HLA-typed donors. On average, roughly 240,000 unique TCR beta nucleotide sequences were sequenced per donor among 350 to 400 genotyped donors of the cohort, with about 19% of those sequences being non-productive. Roughly 5 DR-DQ haplotypes were handled as single units for association and clustering, since linkage in the cohort was strong. Using immunosequencing, the study profiled T cell repertoires from about 620 subjects and related those repertoires to cytomegalovirus serostatus. Among the roughly 430 genotyped donors, approximately 81% belonged to the genetic ancestry cluster associated with self-reported Caucasian donors. Along with the approximately 600-subject first cohort, a separate validation cohort of over a hundred different subjects was used. The study aimed to test whether signatures of past pathogen exposure could be identified by cataloging public T cell receptors.

Library preparation employed the immunoSEQ multiplex PCR assay. The multiplex PCR relied on a mix of 60 forward primers for TCR Vbeta segments and 13 reverse primers for TCR Jbeta segments. The CDR3 region of rearranged TCR beta genes was amplified from genomic DNA by a multiplex PCR assay. The Illumina HiSeq System was used to sequence the amplified TCR beta libraries as 87-base-pair reads. On the study's bioinformatics: Across the 500 to 750 repertoires, a later analysis counted tens of millions of unique TCR beta chains, 9 million to 14 million of which were shared by at least two donors. A nearest-neighbor algorithm error-corrected the raw reads and collapsed the reads into unique sequences, merging closely related sequences to remove PCR and sequencing errors. Alignment of CDR3 sequences to IMGT reference sequences was used to assign V, D and J gene segments. For a sequence to be retained, at least a six-nucleotide match to both a V gene segment and a J gene segment was required. Rearrangements were classified as productive when the CDR3 lacked stop codons and remained in frame with V and J, and all other rearrangements were classified as non-productive. CDR3 was defined according to IMGT convention as the region running from the second conserved V-encoded cysteine to the conserved J-encoded phenylalanine. The earlier analysis of about 640 of the donors excluded any sequence lacking an unambiguous match to a single V gene segment. In an earlier analysis of 587 of the donors, V segments were called functional above 56.7% productive rearrangements and were called segregating when the between-donor standard deviation exceeded 5%. To diagnose cytomegalovirus status from the catalog of TCR beta chain sequences, a statistical classification framework was built. In a later analysis, TCR nucleotide sequences were compared against IMGT/GENE-DB human TR gene sequences so that V and J genes could be assigned. The TCRdist pipeline was used in a later analysis to assign CDR3 sequences and most-parsimonious VDJ recombination scenarios. In a later analysis, each TCR beta chain was defined by its CDR3 amino acid sequence together with its V-gene family, and reads without a unique V-gene family were excluded. A later analysis removed 592 highly shared, low-generation-probability nucleotide sequences to deal with suspected cross-contamination and a sequencing artifact. In a later analysis, a clonal expansion index for each public chain was calculated from normalized within-repertoire ranks of inferred template counts. A later analysis computed generation probabilities with a VDJ recombination model fitted to out-of-frame rearrangements, and checked the results against IGoR. In a later analysis, TCR-TCR, TCR-HLA and TCR-CMV co-occurrence was scored with hypergeometric tests, and a repertoire-size bias correction was applied to TCR pairs. False discovery rates were estimated in a later analysis by permuting HLA or CMV assignments 20 times. In a later analysis, co-occurring TCRs were grouped using DBSCAN, and TCRdist sequence similarity was added for clustering within HLA-allele-positive subsets. Repertoires with fewer than 30,000 or more than 120,000 public chains, plus five repertoires with anomalous nucleotide sharing, were excluded from co-occurrence clustering. TCRdb carries this immuneACCESS record with in-frame sequences only. Its versions omit some clonotypes, under half of them owing to an unresolved V gene in the studies checked, with the rest unexplained. Clone size and V and J calls were adopted from that table, with D and trimming inferred from the DNA. Counted in this sample were some 190,000 clones; about 81% of them appeared once. The ten largest clonotypes hold 1.5% to 2% of the sample.

In the germline V gene (reference sequence), CDR1 corresponds to SEHNR and CDR2 to FQNEAQ. Including the terminal cysteine and phenylalanine, the CDR3 comprises 15 residues. Of all the DNA, just the CDR3 is kept, 45 bases in frame from base 1. Relative to germline, V is missing 4 bases and J is missing 4 bases, with 6 bases of the junction outside any gene match. General conclusions and limits of the study: In a later analysis, most CMV-associated TCR beta chains were found to appear HLA-restricted, with HLA associations seemingly driven largely by CMV exposure. The authors suggested that the approach could potentially be extended to other disease states and immunological phenotypes. The classifier was reported to diagnose cytomegalovirus status with high specificity and sensitivity in both the original cohort and the validation cohort. Presence/absence analyses assumed roughly uniform sequencing depth across donors, an assumption that may not hold. Roughly 15 rarely observed V segments, including chromosome 9 orphons, were excluded from the earlier analysis of approximately 500 of the donors because counts were too low. Most TCR sequences were observed very rarely across donors, whereas some public TCRs were present in many individuals. According to a later analysis, TCR association rates differed among HLA loci, with DRB1 alleles showing the most associated TCRs and HLA-C alleles showing the fewest. Linkage disequilibrium might explain the correlated functional status among segregating V segments, but an unknown experimental factor could not be ruled out. In a later analysis, 16,951 TCR beta sequences were associated with specific HLA alleles at a false discovery rate of 0.05. In an earlier analysis of around 600 of the donors, most TCR beta V segments were observed in productive rearrangements about 87% or about 30% of the time, broadly matching IMGT annotations. In a later genetic analysis, fewer N-insertions in productive TCRs were reported among donors in an Asian-associated ancestry cluster than the roughly 640-donor mean. In vitro tests confirmed that three of the cytomegalovirus-associated TCR beta chains recognize cytomegalovirus antigens. The study listed 150 to 200 TCR beta chains as associated with cytomegalovirus. The only immune exposure information available for the cohort was CMV serostatus. Assigning TCR associations to individual alleles was difficult when HLA alleles, especially DR and DQ, strongly co-occurred. Some IMGT-functional V segments, including TRBV6-2 and TRBV6-3, could not be distinguished by the 87-base-pair reads and were therefore excluded. In a later analysis, HLA-associated TCR beta chains were found to be more clonally expanded and to have lower generation probabilities than equally common non-associated chains. Several of the top co-occurrence clusters appeared to be linked to parvovirus B19, influenza, CMV and Epstein-Barr virus, according to a later analysis. A further reported finding was that TCR beta sequences accurately predicted the HLA-A and HLA-B alleles for most subjects in the first cohort. Because HLA typing was unavailable for some donors at each locus, only the typed subset was used in association tests. In this cohort, only TCR beta chains were sequenced, and detectable features were limited by the absence of alpha or paired-chain data. In a later genetic analysis, a missense DCLRE1C variant was associated with V-gene and J-gene trimming of TCR beta chains, and the association was replicated in an independent cohort. A group of highly shared sequence variants was considered likely to be a technical artifact of the sequencing pipeline.

In total, 630 or so healthy bone marrow donors made up the cohort. At the time of sampling, all cohort members were nominally healthy, though unrecorded immune exposures were likely present. The donor was CMV seronegative and belonged to the group of 380 or so seronegative cohort members. Each donor provided a peripheral blood sample, and peripheral blood mononuclear cells were used for TCR beta sequencing. The Qiagen DNeasy Blood Extraction Kit was used to extract genomic DNA from the blood cell samples. On this clone itself: It lacks a known antigen. Nothing much larger sits one base from this clone, and base qualities are not available.

The sequencing input was PBMCs. The receptor comes from a man aged 18 to 30 in good health and CMV-seronegative. The V gene is TRBV7-9 and the J gene is TRBJ1-4; 7 of the junction bases match TRBD1. The bases are TGTGCCAGCAGCTCGAGGACAGGACTTAATGAAAAACTGTTTTTT. Translation gives CASSSRTGLNEKLFF.